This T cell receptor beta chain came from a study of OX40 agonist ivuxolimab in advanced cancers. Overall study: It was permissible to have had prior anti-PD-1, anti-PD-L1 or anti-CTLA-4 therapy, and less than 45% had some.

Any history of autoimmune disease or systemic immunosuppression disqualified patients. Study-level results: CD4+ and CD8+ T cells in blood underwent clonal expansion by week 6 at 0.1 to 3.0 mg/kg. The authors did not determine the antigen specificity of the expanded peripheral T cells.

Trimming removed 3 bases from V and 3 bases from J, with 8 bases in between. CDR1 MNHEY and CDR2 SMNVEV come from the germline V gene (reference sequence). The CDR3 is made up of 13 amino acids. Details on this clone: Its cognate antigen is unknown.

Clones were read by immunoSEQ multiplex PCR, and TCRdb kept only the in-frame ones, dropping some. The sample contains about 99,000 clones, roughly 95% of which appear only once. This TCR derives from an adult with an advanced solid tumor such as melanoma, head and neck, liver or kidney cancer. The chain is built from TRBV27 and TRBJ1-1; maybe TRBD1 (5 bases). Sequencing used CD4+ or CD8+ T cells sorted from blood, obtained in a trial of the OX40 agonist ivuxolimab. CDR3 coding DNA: TGTGCCAGCAGTTTCTCGGGGGACACTGAAGCTTTCTTT. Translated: CASSFSGDTEAFF.